Described below is a single T cell receptor (beta chain) sequence and its context. The sample originates from a study of blood T cell repertoires in COVID-19. Clones were read by immunoSEQ multiplex PCR, and TCRdb kept only the in-frame ones, dropping some. The data contain around 130,000 clones, more than 85% of them singletons. Sequencing was done on a sample of peripheral blood. The clonotype was recovered from a human donor in a cohort sampled during active COVID-19.

The CDR3 coding sequence is TGTGCCAGCAGCCCCGGGACTAGCGGGGGTTTGGGTGAGCAGTTCTTC. Translated: CASSPGTSGGLGEQFF. The J gene is TRBJ2-1, the V gene TRBV7-6; the match to TRBD2 covers 14 bases. CDR3 length: 16 amino acids. J lost 9 bases, V lost 5 bases, and 9 bases had no gene match. Germline V lookup: CDR1 SGHVS, CDR2 FNYEAQ.